This T cell receptor (beta chain) was sequenced in a study of T cell responses to AZD1222 COVID-19 vaccine. This CDR3 has 16 residues. The V segment lost 4 bases and the J segment 4 bases; nucleotides outside the gene matches: 11. Germline lookup yields CDR1 SGHRS and CDR2 YFSETQ. This clone was seen only once. Data came from immunoSEQ multiplex PCR; TCRdb stores just in-frame clones and leaves some out. There are some 150,000 clones in the sample; more than 75% occur only once, and 5% lies in the top ten. This rearrangement joins TRBV5-1 to TRBJ1-2; 9 nucleotides agree with TRBD1. Sequenced material: peripheral blood, taken on day 0 of AZD1222 vaccination. The TCR sequence derives from an adult in good health. CDR3 coding DNA: TGCGCCAGCAGCGTGACAGGGGGAAAGGACCCCTATGGCTACACCTTC. It codes for CASSVTGGKDPYGYTF.